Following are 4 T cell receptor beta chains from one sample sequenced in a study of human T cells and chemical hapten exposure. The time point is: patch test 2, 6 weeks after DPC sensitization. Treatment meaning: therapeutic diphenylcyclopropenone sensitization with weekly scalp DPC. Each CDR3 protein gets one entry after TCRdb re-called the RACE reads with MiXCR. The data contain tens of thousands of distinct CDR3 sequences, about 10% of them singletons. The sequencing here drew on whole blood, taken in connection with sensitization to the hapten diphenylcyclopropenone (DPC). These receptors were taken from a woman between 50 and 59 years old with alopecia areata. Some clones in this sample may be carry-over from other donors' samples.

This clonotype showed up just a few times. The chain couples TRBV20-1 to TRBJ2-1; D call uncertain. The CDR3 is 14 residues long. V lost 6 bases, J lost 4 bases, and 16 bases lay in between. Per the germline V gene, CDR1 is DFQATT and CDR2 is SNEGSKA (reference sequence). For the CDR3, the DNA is TGCAGTGCCTCCAACCAAGAATCGTACAATGAGCAGTTCTTC. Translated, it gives CSASNQESYNEQFF.

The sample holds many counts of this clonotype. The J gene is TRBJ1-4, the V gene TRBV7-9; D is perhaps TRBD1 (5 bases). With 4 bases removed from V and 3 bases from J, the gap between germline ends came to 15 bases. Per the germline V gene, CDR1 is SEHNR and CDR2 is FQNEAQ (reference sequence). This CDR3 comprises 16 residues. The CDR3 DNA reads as TGTGCCAGCAGCTCGATGGACGGGGCGGCTAATGAAAAACTGTTTTTT. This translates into CASSSMDGAANEKLFF.

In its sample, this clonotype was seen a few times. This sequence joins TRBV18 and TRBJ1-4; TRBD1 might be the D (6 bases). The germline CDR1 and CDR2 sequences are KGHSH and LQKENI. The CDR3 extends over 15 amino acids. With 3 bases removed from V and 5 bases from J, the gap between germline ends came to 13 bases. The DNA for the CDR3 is TGTGCCAGCTCACCGAATTTGGGGGCCAATGAAAAACTGTTTTTT. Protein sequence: CASSPNLGANEKLFF.

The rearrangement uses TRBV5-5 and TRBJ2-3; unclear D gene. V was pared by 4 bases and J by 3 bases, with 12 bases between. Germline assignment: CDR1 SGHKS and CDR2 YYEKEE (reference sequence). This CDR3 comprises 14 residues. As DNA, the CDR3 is TGTGCCAGCAGCGAAGGTTATAGGACAGATACGCAGTATTTT. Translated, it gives CASSEGYRTDTQYF.